Reported below is one T cell receptor (beta chain). The source of the sample is a study of T cells in Graves' hyperthyroidism and ophthalmopathy. There are 13 residues in the CDR3. The germline V gene has CDR1 SGHTA and CDR2 FQGNSA. V lost 7 bases and J lost 10, with 14 bases in between. Amplified TCR beta CDR3 regions derived from RNA transcripts. The HTBI primer set was used in a first-round RT-PCR of the TCR CDR3. TCRdb used MiXCR to reprocess the multiplex PCR reads, holding one entry per CDR3 protein. Seen here are approximately 260,000 distinct CDR3 sequences, about 16% observed once, and the top ten hold 30%.

The rearrangement uses TRBV7-2 and TRBJ1-6; D ambiguous. The sequencing sample was made of blood. The origin of this receptor is a woman in her forties or fifties with Graves' hyperthyroidism that later progressed to Graves' ophthalmopathy. The CDR3 sequence: CASTTSHGSPLHF. For the CDR3, the DNA is TGTGCCAGCACCACTAGCCATGGGTCACCCCTCCACTTT. Complete variable domain (other parts from reference TRBV7-2 and TRBJ1-6): GAGVSQSPSNKVTEKGKDVELRCDPISGHTALYWYRQSLGQGLEFLIYFQGNSAPDKSGLPSDRFSAERTGGSVSTLTIQRTQQEDSAVYLCASTTSHGSPLHFGNGTRLTVT.